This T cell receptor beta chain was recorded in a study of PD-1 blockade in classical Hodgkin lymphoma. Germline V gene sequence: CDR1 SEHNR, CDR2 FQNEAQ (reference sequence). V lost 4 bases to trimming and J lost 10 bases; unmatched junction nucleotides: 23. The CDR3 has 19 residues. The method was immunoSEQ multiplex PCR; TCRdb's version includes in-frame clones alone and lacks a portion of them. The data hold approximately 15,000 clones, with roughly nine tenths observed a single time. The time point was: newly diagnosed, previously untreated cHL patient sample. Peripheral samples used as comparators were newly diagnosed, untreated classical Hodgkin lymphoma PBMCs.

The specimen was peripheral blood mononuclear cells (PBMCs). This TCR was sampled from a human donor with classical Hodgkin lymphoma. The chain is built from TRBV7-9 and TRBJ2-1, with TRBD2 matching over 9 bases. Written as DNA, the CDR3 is TGTGCCAGCAGCTCACCGGGACTAGCTGCGTGGGGCCGTCGTGGGGAGCAGTTCTTC. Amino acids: CASSSPGLAAWGRRGEQFF. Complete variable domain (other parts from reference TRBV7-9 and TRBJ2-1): DTGVSQNPRHKITKRGQNVTFRCDPISEHNRLYWYRQTLGQGPEFLTYFQNEAQLEKSRLLSDRFSAERPKGSFSTLEIQRTEQGDSAMYLCASSSPGLAAWGRRGEQFFGPGTRLTVL.